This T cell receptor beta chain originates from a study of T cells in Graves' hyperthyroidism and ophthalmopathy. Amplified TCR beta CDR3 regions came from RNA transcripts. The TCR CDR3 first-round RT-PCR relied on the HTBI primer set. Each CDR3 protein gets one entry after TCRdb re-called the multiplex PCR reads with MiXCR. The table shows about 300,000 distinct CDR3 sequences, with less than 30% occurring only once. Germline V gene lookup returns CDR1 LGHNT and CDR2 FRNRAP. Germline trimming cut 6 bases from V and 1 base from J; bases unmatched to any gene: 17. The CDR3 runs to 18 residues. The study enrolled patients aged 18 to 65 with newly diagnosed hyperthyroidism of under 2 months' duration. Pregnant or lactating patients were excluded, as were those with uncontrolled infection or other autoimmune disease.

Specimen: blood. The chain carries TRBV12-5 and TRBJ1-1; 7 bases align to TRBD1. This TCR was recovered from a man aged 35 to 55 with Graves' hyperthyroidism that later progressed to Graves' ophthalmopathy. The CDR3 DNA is TGTGCTAGTGGAACGCCCCCCTCTTCGACAGGGCGGAACACTGAAGCTTTCTTT. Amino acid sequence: CASGTPPSSTGRNTEAFF.